These 12 T cell receptor beta chains originate from one sample sequenced in a study of shared clonotypes between healthy human individuals. TCRdb's table, derived via immunoSEQ multiplex PCR, lists solely in-frame clones and lacks some. The sample lists fewer than 1.8 million clones, approximately 98.5% occurring once. The source material was naive CD4+ T cells sorted from blood. The subset is: CD45RA+ positively selected. Source of these receptors: a man aged 25-40 years in good health.

This chain joins TRBV28 and TRBJ2-1; D gene uncertain. The CDR3 has 12 residues. The germline V and J ends were trimmed by 6 bases and 3 bases, with 6 bases remaining between them. Germline CDR1 MDHEN, CDR2 SYDVKM. Written as DNA, the CDR3 is TGTGCCAGCAGGTCAATCTACAATGAGCAGTTCTTC. This encodes CASRSIYNEQFF.

The count of this clone is one. This rearrangement joins TRBV2 to TRBJ2-2, with TRBD1 as a possible D gene (6 bases). Deletions cut 8 bases from V and 0 bases from J, with 13 bases between. The CDR3 consists of 15 residues. CDR1 is SNHLY and CDR2 is FYNNEI in the germline V gene. CDR3 DNA: TGTGCCAGCTCCGGATGGGGGCCGAACACCGGGGAGCTGTTTTTT. Translated: CASSGWGPNTGELFF.

The V and J genes are TRBV5-1 and TRBJ2-1; D is possibly TRBD2 (6 bases). This CDR3 contains 15 residues. Germline values: CDR1 SGHRS, CDR2 YFSETQ. The V end was cut by 6 bases, the J end by 4 bases, with 17 bases between. CDR3 DNA sequence: TGCGCCAGCAAGGGAGTGGGAGGAGGGTACAATGAGCAGTTCTTC. It is translated as CASKGVGGGYNEQFF.

The J gene is TRBJ2-7, the V gene TRBV5-1, with TRBD2 matching over 15 bases. Germline V gives CDR1 SGHRS, CDR2 YFSETQ. The CDR3 runs to 23 residues. The V gene end was trimmed by 4 bases and the J gene end by 4 bases; junction bases not matched to a gene: 27. The CDR3 region is CASSQTGVNSFFGLAGGAYEQYF. The CDR3 region has the DNA TGCGCCAGCAGCCAAACAGGGGTTAACAGCTTCTTCGGACTAGCGGGAGGGGCTTACGAGCAGTACTTC.

The chain links TRBV18 to TRBJ1-1, with D hard to call. This CDR3 spans 13 amino acids. Germline loops: CDR1 KGHSH, CDR2 LQKENI. Trimming cost V 1 base and J 3 bases, with 6 bases left between them. CDR3 region: CASSPLSHTEAFF. Here the CDR3 DNA reads TGTGCCAGCTCACCACTTTCCCACACTGAAGCTTTCTTT.

Points on this clone: The same CDR3 can be traced to other DNA sequences in this sample. The chain is built from TRBV5-4 and TRBJ2-3; possibly TRBD1 for D (5 bases). Germline values: CDR1 SGHNT, CDR2 YYREEE (reference sequence). Trimming stripped 0 bases from V and 6 bases from J, with 11 bases between. The CDR3 extends over 14 amino acids. Here the CDR3 DNA reads TGTGCCAGCAGCTTGGCGGGCAGGGCCGATACGCAGTATTTT. Translation gives CASSLAGRADTQYF.

V is TRBV5-1 and J is TRBJ2-2; possibly TRBD2 for D (6 bases). The germline gives CDR1 SGHRS, CDR2 YFSETQ. Trimming removed 4 bases from V and 6 bases from J, with 16 bases in between. CDR3 length: 15 residues. The CDR3: CASSPVGGLPGELFF. CDR3 nucleotide sequence: TGCGCCAGCAGCCCAGTGGGGGGTCTTCCCGGGGAGCTGTTTTTT.

Comments on this clone: This CDR3 is also generated by other DNA sequences in the sample. The V call is TRBV14, the J call TRBJ2-7, with unresolved D. The germline gives CDR1 SGHDN, CDR2 FVKESK. This CDR3 region has 13 residues. Trimming took 1 base from V and 3 from J, leaving 7 bases between them. The CDR3, as DNA: TGTGCCAGCAGCCAAGTAAGAGGCTACGAGCAGTACTTC. This encodes CASSQVRGYEQYF.

The rearrangement uses TRBV10-1 and TRBJ2-7, with 14 bases that match TRBD2. J was trimmed by 13 bases and V by 2 bases; bases with no gene match: 7. Per germline, CDR1 WNHNN and CDR2 SYGVQD (reference sequence). The CDR3 is 14 residues long. CDR3: CASSERPGLAGAYF. Written as DNA, the CDR3 is TGCGCCAGCAGTGAGAGACCGGGACTAGCGGGAGCCTACTTC.

V gene TRBV18 combines with J gene TRBJ2-3; tentative D call: TRBD1 (6 bases). V shed 8 bases and J shed 6 bases, with 15 bases lying between them. In germline, CDR1 is KGHSH, CDR2 LQKENI. This CDR3 comprises 13 residues. The CDR3 sequence: CASPSKRGDTQYF. CDR3 DNA: TGTGCCAGCCCATCGAAAAGGGGGGATACGCAGTATTTT.

The rearrangement uses TRBV5-1 and TRBJ2-1; D perhaps matches TRBD2 (6 bases). In germline, CDR1 is SGHRS, CDR2 YFSETQ. Trimming cost V 4 bases and J 5 bases, with 10 bases left between them. CDR3 size: 13 residues. For the CDR3, the DNA is TGCGCCAGCAGCCATCGCGGGGACAATGAGCAGTTCTTC. Translation: CASSHRGDNEQFF.

This clone appeared a single time. This rearrangement joins TRBV28 to TRBJ2-7, with 8 bases identical to TRBD1. The germline CDR1 and CDR2 sequences are MDHEN and SYDVKM. V dropped 7 bases and J dropped 0; count of bases not matched to a gene: 8. The CDR3 is 15 amino acids. CDR3 coding DNA: TGTGCCAGCATTACTTTCACAGGGGGCTCCTACGAGCAGTACTTC. It encodes CASITFTGGSYEQYF.